The T cell receptor beta chain described here comes from a study of regulatory T cells in long-lasting Graves disease. Broader study findings: Shared public clonotypes totalled approximately 3,000 in persistent patients, compared with just under 1,000 in new patients. The work looked only at peripheral blood and did not look at thyroid tissue. Less diverse TCR repertoires were seen in persistent Graves' patients than in newly diagnosed ones.

A note on this clonotype: Its target is unknown.

TCR beta libraries were built with iRepertoire HTBI primers and Arm-PCR of CDR3 regions. Per the original data handling: Identification of gene segments yielded some 62 TRBV and 13 to 15 TRBJ across samples. TCRdb reprocessed the multiplex PCR reads with MiXCR, giving one entry per CDR3 protein. It is TCRdb's table, rather than the study itself, that gives the V and J calls and clone size. The sample holds around 400,000 distinct CDR3 sequences, around 22% seen once. The time point was: persistent/refractory GD, antithyroid drugs over 5 years with positive TRAb. From PBMCs, RNA was extracted and then used to make the TCR library. The CDR3 extends over 15 amino acids. Germline V lookup: CDR1 SGHKS, CDR2 YYEKEE (reference sequence). Trimming stripped 4 bases from V and 3 bases from J, with 17 bases between.

The clonotype comes from a female donor with Graves disease. The V and J genes are TRBV5-5 and TRBJ2-7; D gene unclear. The sequences come from peripheral blood mononuclear cells (PBMCs), collected when the disease was refractory, from a patient treated with antithyroid drugs. The CDR3 is CASSLAGTLLYEQYF. DNA for the CDR3: TGTGCCAGCAGCCTGGCAGGTACCCTTCTCTACGAGCAGTACTTC.